Following are 7 T cell receptor beta chains from one sample sequenced in a study of shared clonotypes between healthy human individuals. The assay was immunoSEQ multiplex PCR, and TCRdb's table has in-frame clones only and misses some. The sample carries some 1.5 million clones, approximately 98% recorded once. The material sequenced was naive CD4+ T cells sorted from blood. Subset meaning: CD45RA+ positively selected. The receptor set was obtained from a man aged 30 to 45 in good health.

The rearrangement uses TRBV19 and TRBJ1-2; a possible D gene is TRBD1 (6 bases). V was pared by 4 bases and J by 0 bases, with 12 bases between. Germline assignment: CDR1 LNHDA and CDR2 SQIVND (reference sequence). The CDR3 sequence is 15 residues long. The CDR3 reads CASSSQGNTNYGYTF. In DNA, the CDR3 is TGTGCCAGTAGTAGTCAGGGGAATACTAACTATGGCTACACCTTC. Looking up the rest from reference TRBV19 and TRBJ1-2 gives the full variable domain: DGGITQSPKYLFRKEGQNVTLSCEQNLNHDAMYWYRQDPGQGLRLIYYSQIVNDFQKGDIAEGYSVSREKKESFPLTVTSAQKNPTAFYLCASSSQGNTNYGYTFGSGTRLTVV.

A single count supports this clone. The chain's CDR3 is CASSNREAFF. The CDR3 coding sequence is TGTGCCAGCAGTAATCGAGAAGCTTTCTTT. The rearrangement joins TRBV28 to TRBJ1-1; D remains unclear. CDR1 MDHEN and CDR2 SYDVKM come from the germline V gene. This CDR3 contains 10 residues. V lost 5 bases and J lost 8, with 6 bases in between. Full variable domain (outside the CDR3, taken from reference TRBV28 and TRBJ1-1): DVKVTQSSRYLVKRTGEKVFLECVQDMDHENMFWYRQDPGLGLRLIYFSYDVKMKEKGDIPEGYSVSREKKERFSLILESASTNQTSMYLCASSNREAFFGQGTRLTVV.

The chain is built from TRBV7-6 and TRBJ2-7; TRBD2 matches 12 bases. From germline, CDR1 is SGHVS and CDR2 FNYEAQ. There are 15 residues in the CDR3. The V segment lost 5 bases and the J segment 3 bases; nucleotides outside the gene matches: 5. CDR3 residues: CASSRPTSGSYEQYF. The CDR3 bases are TGTGCCAGCAGCCGACCGACTAGCGGGAGCTACGAGCAGTACTTC.

This clone has a single count. Additional DNA sequences in this sample encode the identical CDR3. V is TRBV27 and J is TRBJ2-7; D remains ambiguous. V was cut by 6 bases and J by 0 bases, with 9 bases left in between. CDR1 is MNHEY and CDR2 is SMNVEV in the germline V gene (reference sequence). There are 13 residues in the CDR3. CDR3 sequence reads: CASSLRGSYEQYF. CDR3 sequence (DNA): TGTGCCAGCAGCCTCAGAGGCTCCTACGAGCAGTACTTC.

On this clone itself: Distinct nucleotide sequences in the sample also encode this CDR3. This chain joins TRBV18 and TRBJ2-3; 9 nucleotides agree with TRBD2. The length of the CDR3 is 15 residues. Germline V gene sequence: CDR1 KGHSH, CDR2 LQKENI. Trimming removed 1 base from V and 3 bases from J; junction bases left unmatched: 2. CDR3 nucleotide sequence: TGTGCCAGCTCACCACTAGCGGGAGTTACAGATACGCAGTATTTT. It yields the protein CASSPLAGVTDTQYF. Full variable domain (outside the CDR3, taken from reference TRBV18 and TRBJ2-3): NAGVMQNPRHLVRRRGQEARLRCSPMKGHSHVYWYRQLPEEGLKFMVYLQKENIIDESGMPKERFSAEFPKEGPSILRIQQVVRGDSAAYFCASSPLAGVTDTQYFGPGTRLTVL.

The J gene is TRBJ2-7, the V gene TRBV7-9; TRBD1 matches 8 bases. The CDR3 length is 18 residues. Per germline, CDR1 SEHNR and CDR2 FQNEAQ (reference sequence). With V trimmed by 6 bases and J by 4 bases, 20 bases remained unmatched. The CDR3 sequence is CASSSRLRGTGIFYEQYF. DNA for the CDR3: TGTGCCAGCAGTTCACGATTAAGAGGGACAGGAATATTTTACGAGCAGTACTTC. Filled out from reference TRBV7-9 and TRBJ2-7, the complete variable domain reads DTGVSQNPRHKITKRGQNVTFRCDPISEHNRLYWYRQTLGQGPEFLTYFQNEAQLEKSRLLSDRFSAERPKGSFSTLEIQRTEQGDSAMYLCASSSRLRGTGIFYEQYFGPGTRLTVT.

J is TRBJ2-7 and V is TRBV2; 8 nucleotides match TRBD1. The CDR3 length is 15 residues. Germline assignment: CDR1 SNHLY and CDR2 FYNNEI. J gave up 5 bases and V 0 bases, and 6 bases lay outside the gene matches. The CDR3 loop is CASSEAPGGGDEQYF. As DNA, the CDR3 is TGTGCCAGCAGTGAAGCACCAGGGGGCGGCGACGAGCAGTACTTC.